A single sample gave rise to the 10 T cell receptor beta chains below, sequenced in a study of blood T cell repertoires in COVID-19 (dated by TCRdb to 2018 to 2020). The library was made by the immunoSEQ multiplex PCR assay. In its TCRdb copy, this immuneACCESS table keeps in-frame sequences only and misses some clones. Where compared with another copy, unresolved V genes explain less than half of these, and the others have no known cause. For this sample there are around 150,000 clones; almost 80% appear just once. Of the sample, over 9.5% is held by the ten largest clones. The sequenced sample was peripheral blood. The receptor set was obtained from a man aged 55 to 70 who had recovered from COVID-19.

The rearrangement joins TRBV19 to TRBJ2-7; D uncertain. Trimming removed 7 bases from V and 2 bases from J, with 18 bases in between. The CDR3 length is 15 residues. CDR1 and CDR2 (germline): LNHDA, SQIVND (reference sequence). CDR3 sequence: CASTPGTRPPYEQYF. For the CDR3, the DNA is TGTGCCAGTACCCCTGGTACCAGGCCTCCCTACGAGCAGTACTTC.

The chain employs TRBV2 and TRBJ2-1, with 12 nucleotides matching TRBD2. J was trimmed by 4 bases and V by 8 bases; bases with no gene match: 6. The germline gives CDR1 SNHLY, CDR2 FYNNEI. The CDR3 extends over 15 amino acids. The CDR3 DNA is TGTGCCAGCGCGGCTAGCGGGGGGGATTACAATGAGCAGTTCTTC. Its translation: CASAASGGDYNEQFF.

The V gene is TRBV3-1 (or the pseudogene TRBV3-2), the J gene TRBJ2-7, with D unclear. The CDR3 length is 14 residues. V was trimmed by 5 bases and J by 2 bases, leaving 13 bases between them. Germline assignment: CDR1 LGHDT and CDR2 YNNKEL (reference sequence). The CDR3 region is CASSIHPGPYEQYF. CDR3 bases: TGTGCCAGCAGCATACATCCTGGCCCCTACGAGCAGTACTTC.

This clone was observed a handful of times. This chain joins TRBV27 and TRBJ1-6, with 9 bases lining up with TRBD1. V shed 4 bases, J shed 8 bases, and the junction held 6 bases outside the gene matches. The germline CDR1 and CDR2 sequences are MNHEY and SMNVEV (reference sequence). The CDR3 runs to 15 residues. The CDR3 region is CASSSGTGQYSPLHF. The CDR3 DNA sequence: TGTGCCAGCAGTTCCGGGACAGGGCAATATTCACCCCTCCACTTT.

The rearrangement joins TRBV3-1 (or the pseudogene TRBV3-2) to TRBJ2-4; D gene ambiguous. CDR1 LGHDT and CDR2 YNNKEL come from the germline V gene (reference sequence). V was cut by 2 bases and J by 0 bases, with 5 bases left in between. The CDR3 runs to 14 residues. The DNA for the CDR3 is TGTGCCAGCAGCCAAAGAGAAGCCAAAAACATTCAGTACTTC. It is translated as CASSQREAKNIQYF.

As concerns this clone: A much larger clone is a single base away; this may be a read error. The chain links TRBV6-5 to TRBJ1-1, with TRBD1 as a possible D gene (6 bases). This CDR3 is 13 amino acids long. Trimming took off 5 bases at V and 1 base at J, with 8 bases between the two ends. Germline V CDR1 and CDR2: MNHEY, SVGAGI. The CDR3 loop reads CASSQGQNTEAFF. CDR3 bases: TGTGCCAGCAGTCAGGGACAGAACACTGAAGCTTTCTTT.

The chain recombines TRBV4-3 with TRBJ2-6; D not resolved. CDR1 and CDR2 (germline): LGHNA, YSLEER. CDR3 size: 16 residues. Trimming stripped 4 bases from V and 0 bases from J, with 10 bases between. This chain's CDR3 is CASSRQDGSGANVLTF. Here the CDR3 DNA reads TGCGCCAGCAGCCGACAAGACGGCTCTGGGGCCAACGTCCTGACTTTC.

V usage is TRBV5-1 and J usage is TRBJ1-1; D uncertain. This CDR3 spans 15 amino acids. The V and J ends lost 1 base and 0 bases respectively, with 10 bases between them. Germline-derived CDR1 and CDR2 are SGHRS and YFSETQ. CDR3 bases: TGCGCCAGCAGCTTGACCAGCGGGATGAACACTGAAGCTTTCTTT. Its translation: CASSLTSGMNTEAFF. The entire variable domain, with the rest obtained from reference TRBV5-1 and TRBJ1-1, is as follows: KAGVTQTPRYLIKTRGQQVTLSCSPISGHRSVSWYQQTPGQGLQFLFEYFSETQRNKGNFPGRFSGRQFSNSRSEMNVSTLELGDSALYLCASSLTSGMNTEAFFGQGTRLTVV.

V is TRBV30 and J is TRBJ2-7, with 8 bases lining up with TRBD1. The CDR3 spans 14 residues. The germline gives CDR1 GTSNPN, CDR2 SVGIG (reference sequence). Trimming at V came to 3 bases and at J to 6 bases, leaving 10 bases not matched to a gene. The CDR3 reads CAWSLTGVPSEQYF. The CDR3 DNA reads TGTGCCTGGAGCCTGACAGGGGTCCCGTCCGAGCAGTACTTC.

The V gene is TRBV6-6, the J gene TRBJ1-6; D gene uncertain. This CDR3 comprises 14 residues. Per the germline V gene, CDR1 is MNHNY and CDR2 is SVGAGI (reference sequence). V dropped 5 bases and J dropped 4 bases, with 9 bases sitting between them. CDR3 in DNA: TGTGCCAGCAGTGTTACAGTGTATAATTCACCCCTCCACTTT. Its protein is CASSVTVYNSPLHF.